The 10 T cell receptor beta chains reported below all come from one sample, sequenced in a study of T-cell memory formation after mild COVID-19. Via MiXCR, TCRdb re-called the 5' RACE reads, giving one row per CDR3 protein. The table lists over 450,000 distinct CDR3 sequences, 20% of them singletons. Sequenced: PBMCs or a T cell subset sorted from them (not recorded which). These receptors were collected from an adult woman who had mild COVID-19 (a few samples of this study predate the infection). Cell type and time point are not known.

The genes are TRBV3-1 and TRBJ2-5, with TRBD2 as a possible D gene (6 bases). V gave up 6 bases and J gave up 4 bases, with 12 bases separating them. The CDR3 covers 13 residues. Germline assignment: CDR1 LGHDT and CDR2 YNNKEL (reference sequence). The CDR3 DNA reads as TGTGCCAGCAGACCCGACGGGGGAGAGACCCAGTACTTC. Translating gives CASRPDGGETQYF.

In its sample, this clonotype was seen a few times. This chain joins TRBV25-1 and TRBJ1-5, with D maybe TRBD1 (5 bases). The germline gives CDR1 MGHDK, CDR2 SYGVNS. V lost 4 bases to trimming and J lost 4 bases, with 17 bases between them. This CDR3 is built from 16 residues. CDR3 sequence: CASSATRREGNQPQHF. The CDR3 nucleotides are TGTGCCAGCAGTGCAACCCGAAGGGAGGGGAATCAGCCCCAGCATTTT.

This clonotype has more than one count but fewer than ten. The chain is built from TRBV6-1 and TRBJ2-7; possibly TRBD1 for D (6 bases). The germline CDR1 and CDR2 sequences are MNHNS and SASEGT. Trimming removed 1 base at V and 5 bases at J, with 18 bases between. This CDR3 has 16 amino acids. Here the CDR3 reads CASSEGLGARVHEQYF. The CDR3 DNA reads TGTGCCAGCAGTGAAGGTTTGGGGGCGCGAGTCCACGAGCAGTACTTC.

V and J are TRBV7-9 and TRBJ2-1; 7 bases match TRBD2. V dropped 3 bases and J dropped 8; count of bases not matched to a gene: 16. CDR1 and CDR2 (germline): SEHNR, FQNEAQ (reference sequence). This CDR3 comprises 17 residues. In DNA form, the CDR3 reads TGTGCCAGCAGCTTCGCCCTGACGGACGGGAGGCGGGATGAGCAGTTCTTC. It encodes CASSFALTDGRRDEQFF.

The sample holds many counts of this clonotype. The J gene is TRBJ2-4, the V gene TRBV7-2; 10 nucleotides agree with TRBD2. Germline V gene lookup returns CDR1 SGHTA and CDR2 FQGNSA. The CDR3 is 14 amino acids. Losses at the gene ends were 5 bases for V and 6 bases for J; bases not matched to a gene: 4. CDR3 region: CASSVRLAGNIQYF. CDR3 nucleotides: TGTGCCAGCAGCGTCAGACTAGCGGGAAACATTCAGTACTTC.

V is TRBV30 and J is TRBJ2-5; 8 bases map to TRBD1. CDR3 length equals 12 residues. CDR1 and CDR2 from the germline V gene are GTSNPN and SVGIG (reference sequence). After removal of 5 bases from V and 5 bases from J, the junction contained 4 bases not matched to a gene. CDR3 in amino acids: CAWGTGSETQYF. Written as DNA, the CDR3 is TGTGCCTGGGGGACAGGTAGCGAGACCCAGTACTTC.

This rearrangement joins TRBV2 to TRBJ1-1; D uncertain. The CDR3 runs 13 residues. V was pared by 2 bases and J by 1 base, with 5 bases between. The germline gives CDR1 SNHLY, CDR2 FYNNEI. Written as DNA, the CDR3 is TGTGCCAGCAGTGAACAGCCGAACACTGAAGCTTTCTTT. It encodes CASSEQPNTEAFF.

The J gene is TRBJ2-3, the V gene TRBV5-1; 7 bases are a match to TRBD2. CDR3 length equals 15 residues. Germline loops: CDR1 SGHRS, CDR2 YFSETQ. With V trimmed by 1 base and J by 7 bases, 9 bases remained unmatched. In nucleotides, the CDR3 is TGCGCCAGCAGCTTGTGGTGGCGGGGGTGGAATACGCAGTATTTT. Its translation is CASSLWWRGWNTQYF.

The V and J genes are TRBV7-2 and TRBJ1-5, with 7 positions matching TRBD1. J gave up 0 bases and V 5 bases, and 7 bases lay outside the gene matches. This CDR3 spans 16 amino acids. CDR1 is SGHTA, CDR2 FQGNSA, per germline. CDR3 coding DNA: TGTGCCAGCAGCGAAGGACAGGCTTATAGCAATCAGCCCCAGCATTTT. As protein: CASSEGQAYSNQPQHF.

This clonotype was counted only a few times. The J gene is TRBJ2-2, the V gene TRBV19; 7 bases fit TRBD1. The germline V gene encodes CDR1 LNHDA and CDR2 SQIVND (reference sequence). The CDR3 consists of 13 residues. V shed 7 bases and J 7 bases; nucleotides not matched to a gene: 6. In DNA, the CDR3 is TGTGCCAGTACCTGGGGACAGATCGGGGAGCTGTTTTTT. As protein: CASTWGQIGELFF.